These T cell receptor beta chains were read from a single sample in a study of blood T cell repertoires in COVID-19. The table came from immunoSEQ multiplex PCR; TCRdb's copy has only in-frame clones and leaves some out. This sample has 200,000 to 250,000 clones, with roughly 80% found just once. The sequenced sample consisted of peripheral blood. The receptors originated from a woman under 30 with acute or convalescent COVID-19. The CDR3 runs from the conserved cysteine through the conserved F or W. The D gene is left open where the match is weak. Rows may omit the clone size; those that give it use once, few, many or a size class.

CDR3nt: TGTGCCAGCAGTTGGGGGACTAGAAGAGTCACCGGGGAGCTGTTTTTT; CDR3aa: CASSWGTRRVTGELFF; v_gene: TRBV6-5; d_gene: TRBD2; j_gene: TRBJ2-2; abundance: once
CDR3nt: TGTGCCAGCAGCTTAGGGTTGGGCGTGAACACTGAAGCTTTCTTT; CDR3aa: CASSLGLGVNTEAFF; v_gene: TRBV7-9; d_gene: .; j_gene: TRBJ1-1; abundance: few
CDR3nt: TGTGCCAGCAGTTACTTAGCGCAGTCCTACAATGAGCAGTTCTTC; CDR3aa: CASSYLAQSYNEQFF; v_gene: TRBV6-2/TRBV6-3; d_gene: .; j_gene: TRBJ2-1; abundance: .
CDR3nt: TGCAGTGCTAGTAAGGGGGGGGTATACAATGAGCAGTTCTTC; CDR3aa: CSASKGGVYNEQFF; v_gene: TRBV20-1; d_gene: .; j_gene: TRBJ2-1; abundance: .
CDR3nt: TGTGCCAGCAGCCGCCCACAAGAGGCCCAGTACTTC; CDR3aa: CASSRPQEAQYF; v_gene: TRBV3-1/TRBV3-2; d_gene: .; j_gene: TRBJ2-5; abundance: .
CDR3nt: TGTGCCAGCAGTATCCCGGGACAGGCCGTTTACGAGCAGTACTTC; CDR3aa: CASSIPGQAVYEQYF; v_gene: TRBV27; d_gene: TRBD1; j_gene: TRBJ2-7; abundance: .
CDR3nt: TGTGCCTGGTCGACAGGCTCTGGAAACACCATATATTTT; CDR3aa: CAWSTGSGNTIYF; v_gene: TRBV30; d_gene: .; j_gene: TRBJ1-3; abundance: .
CDR3nt: TGTGCCAGCAGCGTAGTGGGGGCAGGGGATGAAAAACTGTTTTTT; CDR3aa: CASSVVGAGDEKLFF; v_gene: TRBV9; d_gene: .; j_gene: TRBJ1-4; abundance: few
CDR3nt: TGTGCCAGCAGTTACGGTATGCCAATTTACGGAGAGACCCAGTACTTC; CDR3aa: CASSYGMPIYGETQYF; v_gene: TRBV6-5; d_gene: .; j_gene: TRBJ2-5; abundance: few
CDR3nt: TGTGCCAGCAGTGCCGGGACAGGGAGTCGCTACACCTTC; CDR3aa: CASSAGTGSRYTF; v_gene: TRBV6-2/TRBV6-3; d_gene: TRBD1; j_gene: TRBJ1-2; abundance: .
CDR3nt: TGCAGCGTGAAGACGGGGTTGCACTACGAGCAGTACTTC; CDR3aa: CSVKTGLHYEQYF; v_gene: TRBV29-1; d_gene: .; j_gene: TRBJ2-7; abundance: .
CDR3nt: TGCGCCAGCAGTGAGACGGGGCTAGCGGGAGGGCCGGGTGAGCAGTTCTTC; CDR3aa: CASSETGLAGGPGEQFF; v_gene: TRBV10-1; d_gene: TRBD2; j_gene: TRBJ2-1; abundance: once
CDR3nt: TGTGCCTGGAATCCGGGACAGACGAACACTGAAGCTTTCTTT; CDR3aa: CAWNPGQTNTEAFF; v_gene: TRBV30; d_gene: TRBD1; j_gene: TRBJ1-1; abundance: .
CDR3nt: TGTGCCAGCAGCTTGCCGCCAGGAACAACCTCTGGAAACACCATATATTTT; CDR3aa: CASSLPPGTTSGNTIYF; v_gene: TRBV5-5; d_gene: .; j_gene: TRBJ1-3; abundance: .
CDR3nt: TGTGCCAGCAGCGAGGGGGCCAGCTCCTATAATTCACCCCTCCACTTT; CDR3aa: CASSEGASSYNSPLHF; v_gene: TRBV7-2; d_gene: TRBD1; j_gene: TRBJ1-6; abundance: few
CDR3nt: TGTGCCAGCAGCTTATCCTTCCGGGGTAGCCCGCAGTTCTTC; CDR3aa: CASSLSFRGSPQFF; v_gene: TRBV28; d_gene: .; j_gene: TRBJ2-1; abundance: few
CDR3nt: TGTGCCAGCTCACCTACGGTTAGGAGCGATGGCTACACCTTC; CDR3aa: CASSPTVRSDGYTF; v_gene: TRBV18; d_gene: .; j_gene: TRBJ1-2; abundance: .
CDR3nt: TGTGCCAGCAGCCTAGCGCCTTCCTACGAGCAGTACTTC; CDR3aa: CASSLAPSYEQYF; v_gene: TRBV27; d_gene: .; j_gene: TRBJ2-7; abundance: .